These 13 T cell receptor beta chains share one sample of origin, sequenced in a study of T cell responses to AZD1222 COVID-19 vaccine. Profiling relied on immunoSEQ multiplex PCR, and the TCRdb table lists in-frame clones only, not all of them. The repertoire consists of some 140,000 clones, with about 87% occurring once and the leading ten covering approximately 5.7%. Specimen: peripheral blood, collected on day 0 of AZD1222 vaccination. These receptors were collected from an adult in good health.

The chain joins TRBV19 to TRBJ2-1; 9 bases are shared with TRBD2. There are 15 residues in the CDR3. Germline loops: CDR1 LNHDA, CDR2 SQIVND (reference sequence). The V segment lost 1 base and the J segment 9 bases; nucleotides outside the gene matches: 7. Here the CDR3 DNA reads TGTGCCAGTAGTATAGGTGGCGGGAGGGCCGGTGAGCAGTTCTTC. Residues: CASSIGGGRAGEQFF. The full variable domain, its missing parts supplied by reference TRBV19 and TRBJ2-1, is DGGITQSPKYLFRKEGQNVTLSCEQNLNHDAMYWYRQDPGQGLRLIYYSQIVNDFQKGDIAEGYSVSREKKESFPLTVTSAQKNPTAFYLCASSIGGGRAGEQFFGPGTRLTVL.

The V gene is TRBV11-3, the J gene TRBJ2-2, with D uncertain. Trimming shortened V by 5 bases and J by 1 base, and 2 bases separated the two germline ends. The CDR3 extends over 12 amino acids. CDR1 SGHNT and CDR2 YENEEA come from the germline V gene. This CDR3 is CASSRNTGELFF. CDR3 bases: TGTGCCAGCAGCCGGAACACCGGGGAGCTGTTTTTT. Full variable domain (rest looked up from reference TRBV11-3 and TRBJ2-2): EAGVVQSPRYKIIEKKQPVAFWCNPISGHNTLYWYLQNLGQGPELLIRYENEEAVDDSQLPKDRFSAERLKGVDSTLKIQPAELGDSAVYLCASSRNTGELFFGEGSRLTVL.

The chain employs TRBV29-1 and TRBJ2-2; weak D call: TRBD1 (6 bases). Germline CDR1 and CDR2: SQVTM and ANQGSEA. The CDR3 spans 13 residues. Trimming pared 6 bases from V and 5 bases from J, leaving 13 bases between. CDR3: CSVMTGGTGELFF. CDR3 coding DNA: TGCAGCGTAATGACAGGCGGTACCGGGGAGCTGTTTTTT.

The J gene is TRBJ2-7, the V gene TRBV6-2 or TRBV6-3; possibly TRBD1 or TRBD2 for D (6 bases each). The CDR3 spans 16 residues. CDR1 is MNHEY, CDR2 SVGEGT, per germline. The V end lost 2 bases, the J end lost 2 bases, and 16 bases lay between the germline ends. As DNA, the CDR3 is TGTGCCAGCAGTTACGGAGGGACAACGTCTCCCTACGAGCAGTACTTC. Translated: CASSYGGTTSPYEQYF.

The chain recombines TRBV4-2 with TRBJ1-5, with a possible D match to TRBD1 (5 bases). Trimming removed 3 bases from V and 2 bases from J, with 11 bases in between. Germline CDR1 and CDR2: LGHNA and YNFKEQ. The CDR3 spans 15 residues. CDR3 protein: CASSHEPGGNQPQHF. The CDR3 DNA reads TGTGCCAGCAGCCATGAACCGGGGGGCAATCAGCCCCAGCATTTT.

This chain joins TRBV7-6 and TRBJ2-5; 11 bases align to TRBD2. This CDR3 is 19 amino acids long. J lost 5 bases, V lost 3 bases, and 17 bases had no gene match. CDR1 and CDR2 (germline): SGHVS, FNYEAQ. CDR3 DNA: TGTGCCAGCAGCTTGGACAAGGGGGCTAGCGGGAGGCCCCTGGAGACCCAGTACTTC. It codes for CASSLDKGASGRPLETQYF.

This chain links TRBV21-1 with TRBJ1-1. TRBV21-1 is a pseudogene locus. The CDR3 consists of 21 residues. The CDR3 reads CASSKALYSGWLQDGGTEAFF. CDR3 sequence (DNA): TGTGCCAGCAGCAAAGCGCTTTACTCGGGTTGGTTGCAGGACGGCGGGACTGAAGCTTTCTTT.

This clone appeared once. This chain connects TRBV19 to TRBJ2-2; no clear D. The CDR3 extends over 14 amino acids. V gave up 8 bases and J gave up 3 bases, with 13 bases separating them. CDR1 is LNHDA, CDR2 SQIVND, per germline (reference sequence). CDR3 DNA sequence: TGTGCCAGTGTAGACGGGCTTTACACCGGGGAGCTGTTTTTT. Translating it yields CASVDGLYTGELFF.

CDR3 in amino acids: CASSIGGVSRFYGYTF. CDR3 in DNA: TGTGCCAGTAGTATAGGGGGTGTCAGCCGTTTCTATGGCTACACCTTC. J is TRBJ1-2 and V is TRBV19; D uncertain. This CDR3 spans 16 amino acids. Per germline, CDR1 LNHDA and CDR2 SQIVND (reference sequence). V was pared by 1 base and J by 4 bases, with 16 bases between.

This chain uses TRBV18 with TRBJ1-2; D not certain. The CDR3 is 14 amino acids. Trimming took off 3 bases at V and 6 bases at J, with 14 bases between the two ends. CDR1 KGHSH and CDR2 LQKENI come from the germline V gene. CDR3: CASSPFQVSDGYTF. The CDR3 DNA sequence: TGTGCCAGCTCACCTTTTCAGGTTTCGGATGGCTACACCTTC.

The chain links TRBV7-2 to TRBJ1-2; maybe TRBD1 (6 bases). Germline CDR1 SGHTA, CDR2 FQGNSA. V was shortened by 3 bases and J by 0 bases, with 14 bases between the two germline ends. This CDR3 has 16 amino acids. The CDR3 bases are TGTGCCAGCAGCTTCGGAGCGGACAGACCTAACTATGGCTACACCTTC. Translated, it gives CASSFGADRPNYGYTF.

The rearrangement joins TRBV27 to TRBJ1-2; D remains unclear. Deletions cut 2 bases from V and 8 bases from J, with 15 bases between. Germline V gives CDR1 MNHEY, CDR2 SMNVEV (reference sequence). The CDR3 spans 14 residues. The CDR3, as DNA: TGTGCCAGCAGTTTAGGTGGGAGGGATCGGGGCTACACCTTC. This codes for CASSLGGRDRGYTF.

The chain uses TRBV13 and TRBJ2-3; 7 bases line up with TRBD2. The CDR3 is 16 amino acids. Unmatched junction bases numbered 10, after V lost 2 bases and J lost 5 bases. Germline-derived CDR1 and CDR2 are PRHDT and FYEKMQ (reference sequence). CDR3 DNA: TGTGCCAGCAGCTTATTGCTAGCGGACTTCGAAGATACGCAGTATTTT. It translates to CASSLLLADFEDTQYF.